This T cell receptor (beta chain) was documented in a study of monozygotic twins with cystic fibrosis. On this clone itself: Its antigen remains unknown.

Findings of the study overall: In 13 of 16 pairs, V gene usage was closest to the co-twin's.

Assay: immunoSEQ multiplex PCR; the TCRdb copy retains only in-frame clones and omits some. Here the sample spans about 9,600 clones, 97% to 99% being singletons. V lost 2 bases to trimming and J lost 3 bases, with 11 bases between them. The germline CDR1 and CDR2 sequences are SGHRS and YFSETQ. This CDR3 is 14 amino acids long. The genes are TRBV5-1 and TRBJ1-1; D is perhaps TRBD1 (5 bases). The origin of this receptor is a girl aged 2-15 years with cystic fibrosis. Sequencing was carried out using blood. CDR3 bases: TGCGCCAGCAGCTTTGCAGGGTGGGACACTGAAGCTTTCTTT. Protein product: CASSFAGWDTEAFF.